This T cell receptor (beta chain) stems from a study of blood T cell repertoires in COVID-19 (dated by TCRdb to about 2020). Notes on the research overall: Samples from collaborators originated in the United States, Italy and Spain and spanned both the acute and convalescent phases of COVID-19. Subjects who had been exposed to COVID-19, were actively infected with it, or had recovered from it provided the deeply sampled blood TCRbeta repertoires that made up the dataset. The prospective study material was composed of cDNA or gDNA derived from T cells, B-cell-depleted T cells, or PBMCs. A de-identified subject ID, COVID-19 status, age in years and sex were almost always included in the sample metadata. Samples came from the ongoing ImmuneRACE study (first 160 participants) plus 1,254 subjects from 6 global collaborators. The repertoires were released in a freely available public database meant as a resource for research on the immune response to SARS-CoV-2. Where available, HLA class I and class II types were obtained from metadata supplied by the sample provider rather than from assay-based typing.

At one collaborating source in Seattle, patients were enrolled during active infection and were followed longitudinally through the course of disease. The collaborating institutions used their own protocols to collect whole blood in K2EDTA tubes. For TCRbeta analysis, collaborator samples were shipped as frozen whole blood, as isolated PBMCs, or as DNA extracted from either sample type. The germline V gene gives CDR1 as LGHNA and CDR2 as YSLEER. Reading from cysteine to phenylalanine, the CDR3 counts 15 amino acids. The only DNA kept is the CDR3, 45 bases in frame from the first base. V loses 0 bases at its end and J loses 1 base; junction bases beyond the gene matches: 1. What the study reported, not specific to this receptor: The amount of clinical and demographic metadata varied by source and participant and was provided uncurated.

This clone was counted a single time. Its antigen has not been determined. Per-nucleotide qualities are absent, and no much larger clonotype sits a single base away. The immunoSEQ Assay, a bias-controlled multiplex PCR, was used to amplify TCRbeta CDR3 regions from genomic DNA. Per the authors' processing: Within the assay, amplification of reference gene primers was used to estimate how many nucleated cells each sample contained. Sequence reads were collapsed and filtered to measure the absolute abundance of every unique TCRbeta CDR3 rearrangement. For each sample, productive Simpson clonality was calculated as the square root of Simpson's diversity index over productive rearrangements. Here the immuneACCESS table is served through TCRdb, limited to in-frame sequences with V and J called. Missing clones are a known gap in these copies; in checked studies unresolved V genes cover under half, and the rest lacks a known reason. The DNA was the basis for D and trimming; V, J and clone size are from that table. This sample gives 160,000 or so clones in total; over 85% of them show up just once. Of the sample, 1.5% to 2.5% falls within the top ten clones.

The sequence joins TRBV4-3 to TRBJ1-1; a stretch of 8 junction bases matches TRBD1. The receptor was isolated from a woman aged 55-70 years with COVID-19, enrolled during active disease. The sample comprised peripheral blood. This receptor has the CDR3 CASSQETGGNTEAFF. The DNA reads TGCGCCAGCAGCCAAGAAACAGGGGGGAACACTGAAGCTTTCTTT.